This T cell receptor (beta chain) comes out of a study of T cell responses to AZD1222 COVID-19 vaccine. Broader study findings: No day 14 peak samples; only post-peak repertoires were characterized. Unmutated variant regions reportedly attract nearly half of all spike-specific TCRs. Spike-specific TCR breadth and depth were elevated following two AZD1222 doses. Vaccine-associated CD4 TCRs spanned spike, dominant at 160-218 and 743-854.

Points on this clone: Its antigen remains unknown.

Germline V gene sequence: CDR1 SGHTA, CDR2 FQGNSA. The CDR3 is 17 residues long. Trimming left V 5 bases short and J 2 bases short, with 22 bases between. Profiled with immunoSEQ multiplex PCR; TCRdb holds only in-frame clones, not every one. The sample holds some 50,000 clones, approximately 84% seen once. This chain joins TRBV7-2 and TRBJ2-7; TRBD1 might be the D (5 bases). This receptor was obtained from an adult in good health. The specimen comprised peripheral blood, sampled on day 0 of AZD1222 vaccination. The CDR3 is CASSPMMTASYTYEQYF. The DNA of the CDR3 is TGTGCCAGCAGCCCGATGATGACAGCGTCCTATACCTACGAGCAGTACTTC.